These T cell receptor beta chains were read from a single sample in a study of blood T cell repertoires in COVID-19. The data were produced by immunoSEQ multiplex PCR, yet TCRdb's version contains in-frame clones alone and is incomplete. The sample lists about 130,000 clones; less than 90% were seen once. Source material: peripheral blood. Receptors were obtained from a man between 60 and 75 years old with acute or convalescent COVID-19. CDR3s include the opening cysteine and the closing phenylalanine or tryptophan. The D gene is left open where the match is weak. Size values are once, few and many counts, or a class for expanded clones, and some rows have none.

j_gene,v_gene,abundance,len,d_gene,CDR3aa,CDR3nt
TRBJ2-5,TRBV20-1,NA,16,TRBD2,CSASTSGGAGEETQYF,TGCAGTGCTAGTACTAGCGGGGGGGCCGGGGAAGAGACCCAGTACTTC
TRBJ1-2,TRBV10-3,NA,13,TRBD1,CAISKQGDYGYTF,TGTGCCATCAGCAAACAGGGGGACTATGGCTACACCTTC
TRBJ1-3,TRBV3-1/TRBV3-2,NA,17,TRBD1,CASSQDLATGGGNTIYF,TGTGCCAGCAGCCAAGATCTCGCTACAGGGGGAGGAAACACCATATATTTT
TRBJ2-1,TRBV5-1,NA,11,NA,CASSWRGEQFF,TGCGCCAGCAGCTGGAGGGGTGAGCAGTTCTTC
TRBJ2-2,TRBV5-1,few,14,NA,CASRSAPNTGELFF,TGCGCCAGCAGGAGCGCACCGAACACCGGGGAGCTGTTTTTT
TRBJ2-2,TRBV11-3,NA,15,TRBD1,CASSPRTGKTGELFF,TGTGCCAGCAGCCCGCGGACAGGGAAAACCGGGGAGCTGTTTTTT
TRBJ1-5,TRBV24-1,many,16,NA,CATSDPRGGNNQPQHF,TGTGCCACCAGTGACCCCCGGGGGGGAAACAATCAGCCCCAGCATTTT
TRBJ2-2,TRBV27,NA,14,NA,CASGLGLYTGELFF,TGTGCCAGCGGGTTGGGACTCTACACCGGGGAGCTGTTTTTT
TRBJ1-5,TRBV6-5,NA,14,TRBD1,CASSLDRIDQPQHF,TGTGCCAGCAGTTTGGACAGGATTGATCAGCCCCAGCATTTT
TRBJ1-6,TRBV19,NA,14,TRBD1,CASRPGQGNSPLHF,TGTGCCAGTAGACCGGGACAGGGCAATTCACCCCTCCACTTT
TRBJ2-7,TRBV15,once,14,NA,CATSRVGGDYEQYF,TGTGCCACCAGCAGAGTAGGAGGGGACTACGAGCAGTACTTC
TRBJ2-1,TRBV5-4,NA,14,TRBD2,CASSLGRLANEQFF,TGTGCCAGCAGCTTGGGGCGACTAGCGAATGAGCAGTTCTTC
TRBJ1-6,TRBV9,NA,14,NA,CASSVKATDSPLHF,TGTGCCAGCAGCGTGAAAGCGACCGATTCACCCCTCCACTTT
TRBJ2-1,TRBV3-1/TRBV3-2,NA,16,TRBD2,CASSQTRTSGPREQFF,TGTGCCAGCAGCCAGACCAGGACTAGCGGGCCCCGTGAGCAGTTCTTC
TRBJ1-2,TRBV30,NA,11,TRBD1,CASDRGGGYTF,TGTGCCTCCGACAGGGGGGGTGGCTACACCTTC
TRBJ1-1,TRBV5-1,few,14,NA,CASSSYRMNTEAFF,TGCGCCAGCAGCAGTTACAGGATGAACACTGAAGCTTTCTTT
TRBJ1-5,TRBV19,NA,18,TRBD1,CASSLMSWTGMGNQPQHF,TGTGCCAGTAGCCTAATGAGCTGGACAGGGATGGGCAATCAGCCCCAGCATTTT
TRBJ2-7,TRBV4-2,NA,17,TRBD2,CASSQVLAGGASYEQYF,TGTGCCAGCAGCCAAGTACTAGCGGGGGGGGCCTCATACGAGCAGTACTTC
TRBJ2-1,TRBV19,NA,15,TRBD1,CASSRGTGRNNEQFF,TGTGCCAGTAGTAGAGGGACAGGGAGGAACAATGAGCAGTTCTTC
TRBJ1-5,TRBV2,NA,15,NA,CASSQGMAEIQPQHF,TGTGCCAGCAGCCAGGGAATGGCGGAAATACAGCCCCAGCATTTT
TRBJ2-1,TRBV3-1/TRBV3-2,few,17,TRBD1,CASSQDLGTVTNNEQFF,TGTGCCAGCAGCCAAGATCTGGGGACAGTTACTAACAATGAGCAGTTCTTC
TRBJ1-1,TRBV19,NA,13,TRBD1,CASSNGQGAKAFF,TGTGCCAGTAGCAACGGACAGGGGGCCAAAGCTTTCTTT
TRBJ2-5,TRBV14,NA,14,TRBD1,CASSKNRGRETQYF,TGTGCCAGCAGCAAAAACAGGGGGCGTGAGACCCAGTACTTC
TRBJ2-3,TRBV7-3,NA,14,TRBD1,CASSSGQITDTQYF,TGTGCCAGCAGCTCGGGACAGATCACAGATACGCAGTATTTT
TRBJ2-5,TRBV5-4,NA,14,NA,CASSLGNTEETQYF,TGTGCCAGCAGCTTGGGCAATACAGAAGAGACCCAGTACTTC
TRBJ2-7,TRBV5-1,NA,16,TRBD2,CASSLATSGRAVEQYF,TGCGCCAGCAGCTTGGCCACTAGCGGGAGGGCGGTCGAGCAGTACTTC
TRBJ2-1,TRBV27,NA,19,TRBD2,CASRPRTSGRDFIVNEQFF,TGTGCCAGCAGGCCTAGGACTAGCGGGAGAGATTTTATAGTAAATGAGCAGTTCTTC
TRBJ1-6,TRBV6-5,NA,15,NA,CASNGIQGIGSPLHF,TGTGCCAGCAACGGAATACAGGGAATCGGTTCACCCCTCCACTTT
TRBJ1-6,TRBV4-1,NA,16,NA,CASSQEGSGMGSPLHF,TGCGCCAGCAGCCAAGAAGGATCGGGAATGGGTTCACCCCTCCACTTT
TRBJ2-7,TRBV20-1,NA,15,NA,CSASHPGEGTYEQYF,TGCAGTGCTAGTCATCCCGGAGAGGGAACCTACGAGCAGTACTTC
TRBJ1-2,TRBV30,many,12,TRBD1,CARDRANYGYTF,TGTGCCAGGGACAGAGCTAACTATGGCTACACCTTC
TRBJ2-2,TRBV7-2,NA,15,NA,CASSLESQITGELFF,TGTGCCAGCAGCTTAGAGTCTCAGATCACCGGGGAGCTGTTTTTT
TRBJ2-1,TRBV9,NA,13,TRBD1,CASSAGQNNEQFF,TGTGCCAGCAGCGCGGGACAGAACAATGAGCAGTTCTTC
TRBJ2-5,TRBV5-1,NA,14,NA,CASSLLGAQETQYF,TGCGCCAGCAGCTTGTTGGGGGCCCAAGAGACCCAGTACTTC
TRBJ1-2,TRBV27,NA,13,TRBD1,CASRQGTAPGYTF,TGTGCCAGCAGGCAGGGGACAGCTCCTGGCTACACCTTC
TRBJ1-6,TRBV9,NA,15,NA,CASSGRGIPSSPLHF,TGTGCCAGCAGCGGGAGGGGTATTCCTAGTTCACCCCTCCACTTT
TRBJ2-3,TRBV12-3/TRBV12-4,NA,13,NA,CASSFGGLDTQYF,TGTGCCAGCAGTTTCGGGGGTCTAGATACGCAGTATTTT
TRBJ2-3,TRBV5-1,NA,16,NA,CASSLGGRISTDTQYF,TGCGCCAGCAGCTTGGGGGGGCGGATTAGCACAGATACGCAGTATTTT
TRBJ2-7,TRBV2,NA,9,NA,CASSPQPTF,TGTGCCAGCAGTCCCCAACCTACCTTC
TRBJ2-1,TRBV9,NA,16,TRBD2,CASSVGTSGRYNEQFF,TGTGCCAGCAGCGTAGGGACTAGCGGTCGCTACAATGAGCAGTTCTTC
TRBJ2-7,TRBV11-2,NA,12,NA,CASSSLGHEQYF,TGTGCCAGCAGCTCCTTGGGCCACGAGCAGTACTTC
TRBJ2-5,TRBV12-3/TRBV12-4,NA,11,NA,CASSLSETQYF,TGTGCCAGCAGTTTATCGGAGACCCAGTACTTC
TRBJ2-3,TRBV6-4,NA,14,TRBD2,CASIGTRCTDTQYF,TGTGCCAGCATCGGGACTAGATGCACAGATACGCAGTATTTT
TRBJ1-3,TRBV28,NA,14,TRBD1,CASGNRGLLETIYF,TGTGCCAGCGGAAACAGGGGGCTTCTTGAGACCATATATTTT
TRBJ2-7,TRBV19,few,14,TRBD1,CASRDRDRYYEQYF,TGTGCCAGTAGAGACCGGGACAGATACTACGAGCAGTACTTC
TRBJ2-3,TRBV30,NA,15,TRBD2,CAWKSGGPSTDTQYF,TGTGCCTGGAAAAGCGGGGGACCTAGCACAGATACGCAGTATTTT